This T cell receptor (beta chain) was identified during a study of T cells after posttransplantation cyclophosphamide. Ten or more counts support this clone. TCRdb's table, derived via immunoSEQ multiplex PCR, lists solely in-frame clones and lacks some. Found here are over 20,000 clones, no singletons; the ten largest cover 1.5%. V shed 3 bases, J shed 3 bases, and the junction held 4 bases outside the gene matches. Germline V gene lookup returns CDR1 KGHSH and CDR2 LQKENI. The CDR3 spans 15 residues. The sequence derives from a man aged 50-59 years in good health, CMV-negative, and a related stem cell transplant donor. The V call is TRBV18, the J call TRBJ2-7; 11 bases align to TRBD2. The sequenced sample consisted of PBMCs. The CDR3 nucleotides read TGTGCCAGCTCACCCGCCGGACTAGCGGGCTACGAGCAGTACTTC. Its protein is CASSPAGLAGYEQYF.